Reported below is one TCR beta chain. The data are from a study of technical replicates of blood from four donors. The V end was cut by 8 bases, the J end by 2 bases, with 13 bases between. The CDR3 sequence is 13 residues long. Germline CDR1 and CDR2: MDHEN and SYDVKM. The data were produced by immunoSEQ multiplex PCR, yet TCRdb's version contains in-frame clones alone and is incomplete. The data hold around 58,000 clones, with around nine tenths observed a single time. The sequence came from a human donor in good health. Some clones in this sample may be carry-over from other donors' samples. The sequenced sample was PBMCs. This chain links TRBV28 with TRBJ2-7; D perhaps matches TRBD1 (5 bases). CDR3 protein: CASSVDTPYEQYF. The CDR3 coding sequence is TGTGCCAGCTCCGTGGACACTCCCTACGAGCAGTACTTC.